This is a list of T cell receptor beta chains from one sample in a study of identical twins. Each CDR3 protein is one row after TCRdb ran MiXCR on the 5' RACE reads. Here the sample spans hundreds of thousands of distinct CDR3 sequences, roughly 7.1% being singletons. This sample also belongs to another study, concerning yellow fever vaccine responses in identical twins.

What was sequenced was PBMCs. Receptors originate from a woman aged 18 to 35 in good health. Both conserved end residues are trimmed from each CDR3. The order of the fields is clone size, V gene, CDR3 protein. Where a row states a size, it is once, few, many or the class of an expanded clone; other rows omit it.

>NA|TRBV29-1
SVLAGQETQY
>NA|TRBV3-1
ASSQGERGTEAF
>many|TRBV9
ASSAASQGARNTEAF
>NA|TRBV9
ASSADRDRSAGEQY
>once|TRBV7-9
ASSSDGDNEQF
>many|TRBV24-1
ATSDLGTAFGTDTQY
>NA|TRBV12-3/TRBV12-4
ASSLGTVGTEAF
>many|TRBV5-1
ASTTGGEETQY
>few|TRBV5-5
ASSLSFPDEQY
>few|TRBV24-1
ATGSSAGEDNEQF
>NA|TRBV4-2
ASSQVVEVGQGDEQF
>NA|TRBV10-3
AISDGTGASGANVLT
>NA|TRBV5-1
ASSLLAGGQYRYNEQF
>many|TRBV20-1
SARAGGPTDTQY
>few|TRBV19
ASPLGLMNTGELF